The next 25 T cell receptor beta chains were all read from a single sample in a study of OX40 agonist ivuxolimab in advanced cancers. Assay: immunoSEQ multiplex PCR; the TCRdb copy retains only in-frame clones and omits some. The repertoire includes 65,000 to 95,000 clones, about 84% of them detected once, and more than 0.5% sits in the top ten. Sequencing used CD4+ or CD8+ T cells sorted from blood, obtained in a trial of the OX40 agonist ivuxolimab. The receptors here all came from an adult with an advanced solid tumor such as melanoma, head and neck, liver or kidney cancer.

This rearrangement joins TRBV4-3 to TRBJ2-2; weak D call: TRBD2 (5 bases). Trimming cost V 2 bases and J 5 bases, with 9 bases left between them. The CDR3 consists of 14 residues. Germline V gene data show CDR1 as LGHNA and CDR2 as YSLEER. In DNA, the CDR3 is TGCGCCAGCAGCCAACTCGAGGGTACCGGGGAGCTGTTTTTT. It encodes CASSQLEGTGELFF.

This chain joins TRBV2 and TRBJ1-3; D is unresolved. Germline V gene sequence: CDR1 SNHLY, CDR2 FYNNEI. Trimming shortened V by 1 base and J by 1 base, and 8 bases separated the two germline ends. The length of the CDR3 is 15 residues. The CDR3 coding sequence is TGTGCCAGCAGTGAAGGTTCCGGGTCTGGAAACACCATATATTTT. As protein: CASSEGSGSGNTIYF.

J is TRBJ1-5 and V is TRBV30, with D possibly TRBD1 on 6 matching bases. The length of the CDR3 is 15 residues. In germline, CDR1 is GTSNPN, CDR2 SVGIG (reference sequence). V gave up 3 bases and J gave up 4 bases, with 16 bases separating them. CDR3 coding DNA: TGTGCCTGGAGCTACACAGGGACTTCGAATCAGCCCCAGCATTTT. Its translation is CAWSYTGTSNQPQHF. The full variable domain, completed using reference TRBV30 and TRBJ1-5, is SQTIHQWPATLVQPVGSPLSLECTVEGTSNPNLYWYRQAAGRGLQLLFYSVGIGQISSEVPQNLSASRPQDRQFILSSKKLLLSDSGFYLCAWSYTGTSNQPQHFGDGTRLSIL.

This chain connects TRBV21-1 to TRBJ2-1; the table calls TRBD2, which could not be checked here. TRBV21-1 is annotated as a pseudogene. The CDR3 is made up of 19 amino acids. The CDR3 loop reads CASSKVSLSGRESYNEQFF. The CDR3, as DNA: TGTGCCAGCAGCAAAGTCAGTCTTAGCGGGAGGGAGTCCTACAATGAGCAGTTCTTC.

The genes are TRBV18 and TRBJ1-1; the D is unclear. Trimming left V 1 base short and J 3 bases short, with 9 bases between. Per germline, CDR1 KGHSH and CDR2 LQKENI. The CDR3 sequence is 14 residues long. The chain's CDR3 is CASSPREFDTEAFF. The CDR3 DNA reads as TGTGCCAGCTCACCACGAGAATTCGACACTGAAGCTTTCTTT. Full variable domain (rest looked up from reference TRBV18 and TRBJ1-1): NAGVMQNPRHLVRRRGQEARLRCSPMKGHSHVYWYRQLPEEGLKFMVYLQKENIIDESGMPKERFSAEFPKEGPSILRIQQVVRGDSAAYFCASSPREFDTEAFFGQGTRLTVV.

The chain has TRBV28 and TRBJ2-1; TRBD2 agrees at 10 bases. Germline CDR1 is MDHEN and CDR2 is SYDVKM. J was trimmed by 3 bases and V by 4 bases; bases with no gene match: 6. The CDR3 loop spans 16 amino acids. Written as DNA, the CDR3 is TGTGCCAGCAGTTCGCCCGCTAGCGGGGGCTACAATGAGCAGTTCTTC. Protein sequence: CASSSPASGGYNEQFF.

The J gene is TRBJ2-5, the V gene TRBV5-4; 7 nucleotides agree with TRBD2. The J call may be in error: the DNA end matches TRBJ2-7 better. Germline V gives CDR1 SGHNT, CDR2 YYREEE (reference sequence). This CDR3 is 14 amino acids long. The CDR3 sequence is CATSGGRVPYEQYF. The CDR3 nucleotides are TGTGCCACGTCTGGCGGGAGAGTACCCTACGAGCAGTACTTC.

This clone was seen only a few times. The chain carries TRBV5-3 and TRBJ2-5, with 12 positions matching TRBD2. TRBV5-3 is treated as an ORF (open reading frame) with a function not yet certain. The V segment lost 3 bases and the J segment 5 bases; nucleotides outside the gene matches: 5. This CDR3 contains 15 residues. In DNA, the CDR3 is TGTGCCAGAAGCTCGGGACTAGCGGGCGCGGAGACCCAGTACTTC. Protein: CARSSGLAGAETQYF.

This chain links TRBV6-5 with TRBJ1-5; D is undetermined. V dropped 6 bases and J dropped 7 bases, with 13 bases sitting between them. CDR1 is MNHEY, CDR2 SVGAGI, per germline. CDR3 size: 13 residues. DNA for the CDR3: TGTGCCAGCAGGGTTGGAATCGGGCAGCCCCAGCATTTT. Translating gives CASRVGIGQPQHF.

This clone was picked up one time. J is TRBJ2-1 and V is TRBV4-1; D might be TRBD2 (7 bases). V was cut by 0 bases and J by 12 bases, with 21 bases left in between. Germline CDR1 reads MGHRA; CDR2 reads YSYEKL. This CDR3 is built from 16 residues. The CDR3 nucleotides read TGCGCCAGCAGCCAAGAAACGGGGGGCACTTTGGACCGGCAGTTCTTC. Translating it yields CASSQETGGTLDRQFF.

The chain combines TRBV13 with TRBJ1-2, with D possibly matching TRBD1 (5 bases). The CDR3 is made up of 15 amino acids. V was pared by 2 bases and J by 6 bases, with 16 bases between. Germline CDR1 and CDR2: PRHDT and FYEKMQ (reference sequence). The CDR3 sequence is CASSLQAGRADGYTF. CDR3 in DNA: TGTGCCAGCAGCTTACAAGCAGGGAGGGCGGATGGCTACACCTTC.

This sequence joins TRBV18 and TRBJ2-7; 13 nucleotides align to TRBD2. The J segment lost 3 bases and the V segment lost 5 bases, leaving 7 bases of the junction unmatched. CDR3 length: 16 amino acids. Germline values: CDR1 KGHSH, CDR2 LQKENI. The CDR3 region is CASSSGTSGINYEQYF. For the CDR3, the DNA is TGTGCCAGCTCATCCGGGACTAGCGGGATCAACTACGAGCAGTACTTC.

V usage is TRBV5-6 and J usage is TRBJ1-4; D perhaps matches TRBD1 (6 bases). This CDR3 spans 16 amino acids. Germline assignment: CDR1 SGHDT and CDR2 YYEEEE. Trimming shortened V by 3 bases and J by 0 bases, and 12 bases separated the two germline ends. As DNA, the CDR3 is TGTGCCAGCAGCTCGTACAGGGCTGCAACTAATGAAAAACTGTTTTTT. It encodes CASSSYRAATNEKLFF.

V is TRBV2 and J is TRBJ2-1; D remains ambiguous. Germline assignment: CDR1 SNHLY and CDR2 FYNNEI. The V end was cut by 5 bases, the J end by 4 bases, with 6 bases between. The CDR3 extends over 12 amino acids. CDR3 sequence (DNA): TGTGCCAGCAGTACCCGATACAATGAGCAGTTCTTC. It yields the protein CASSTRYNEQFF.

This rearrangement joins TRBV7-2 to TRBJ1-5; 7 bases align to TRBD1. Germline V gene lookup returns CDR1 SGHTA and CDR2 FQGNSA. This CDR3 region has 13 residues. V was pared by 4 bases and J by 12 bases, with 9 bases of the junction left unmatched. The DNA of the CDR3 is TGTGCCAGCAGCTCTTCTGACAGGGTGGTCCAGCATTTT. This sequence encodes CASSSSDRVVQHF.

The V gene is TRBV7-3, the J gene TRBJ2-7, with 11 bases aligning to TRBD1. The CDR3 has 16 residues. The germline V gene encodes CDR1 SGHTA and CDR2 FQGTGA. V was pared by 3 bases and J by 2 bases, with 6 bases of the junction left unmatched. The CDR3 region is CASSLGRTGGPYEQYF. CDR3 DNA sequence: TGTGCCAGCAGCTTGGGTCGGACAGGGGGCCCCTACGAGCAGTACTTC. Full variable domain (missing parts from reference TRBV7-3 and TRBJ2-7): GAGVSQTPSNKVTEKGKYVELRCDPISGHTALYWYRQSLGQGPEFLIYFQGTGAADDSGLPNDRFFAVRPEGSVSTLKIQRTERGDSAVYLCASSLGRTGGPYEQYFGPGTRLTVT.

The V and J genes are TRBV10-3 and TRBJ2-2; 10 bases match TRBD1. Germline V gene lookup returns CDR1 ENHRY and CDR2 SYGVKD. This CDR3 contains 14 residues. After removal of 6 bases from V and 6 bases from J, the junction contained 4 bases not matched to a gene. CDR3 nucleotides: TGTGCCATCAGCCCCGGGACAGGGGCCGGGGAGCTGTTTTTT. Translation gives CAISPGTGAGELFF.

The chain is built from TRBV7-6 and TRBJ2-1; TRBD2 matches at 8 bases. Germline CDR1 is SGHVS and CDR2 is FNYEAQ. The CDR3 spans 14 residues. Trimming at V came to 3 bases and at J to 8 bases, leaving 6 bases not matched to a gene. CDR3 in amino acids: CASSFRTSPDEQFF. The CDR3 DNA sequence: TGTGCCAGCAGCTTTAGGACTAGCCCCGATGAGCAGTTCTTC.

The V call is TRBV5-4, the J call TRBJ1-4, with no clear D. CDR3 length equals 14 residues. Per germline, CDR1 SGHNT and CDR2 YYREEE (reference sequence). Trimming pared 5 bases from V and 5 bases from J, leaving 13 bases between. The CDR3 region is CASRKAGENEKLFF. The CDR3 DNA reads as TGTGCCAGCAGGAAAGCGGGAGAAAATGAAAAACTGTTTTTT. Complete variable domain (other parts from reference TRBV5-4 and TRBJ1-4): ETGVTQSPTHLIKTRGQQVTLRCSSQSGHNTVSWYQQALGQGPQFIFQYYREEENGRGNFPPRFSGLQFPNYSSELNVNALELDDSALYLCASRKAGENEKLFFGSGTQLSVL.

The genes are TRBV6-5 and TRBJ2-2; perhaps TRBD2 as D (6 bases). This CDR3 is built from 15 residues. Trimming shortened V by 2 bases and J by 2 bases, and 9 bases separated the two germline ends. Germline CDR1 is MNHEY and CDR2 is SVGAGI. The CDR3 protein is CASSYLGGNTGELFF. CDR3 DNA: TGTGCCAGCAGTTACCTGGGAGGAAACACCGGGGAGCTGTTTTTT.

V usage is TRBV29-1 and J usage is TRBJ1-2; TRBD1 agrees at 7 bases. The germline V gene has CDR1 SQVTM and CDR2 ANQGSEA. J was trimmed by 8 bases and V by 1 base; bases with no gene match: 13. The CDR3 has 15 residues. As DNA, the CDR3 is TGCAGCGTTGAAGTGGATAGGGGGCCCTCAGGGGGCTACACCTTC. It specifies CSVEVDRGPSGGYTF.

The chain is built from TRBV28 and TRBJ1-5; D is undetermined. Trimming removed 1 base at V and 5 bases at J, with 18 bases between. CDR1 is MDHEN and CDR2 is SYDVKM in the germline V gene. The CDR3 is 17 amino acids. The CDR3 reads CASSLFWVDPADQPQHF. CDR3 coding DNA: TGTGCCAGCAGTTTATTTTGGGTGGATCCGGCGGATCAGCCCCAGCATTTT.

About this clone itself: The junction does not match germline at one end; this may be a read error. The genes are TRBV5-4 and TRBJ2-7; D is ambiguous. This CDR3 contains 13 residues. Germline loops: CDR1 SGHNT, CDR2 YYREEE (reference sequence). The CDR3 loop is CASSQEVSYEQYF. Written as DNA, the CDR3 is TGCGCCAGCAGCCAAGAGGTGTCCTACGAGCAGTACTTC.

The chain couples TRBV28 to TRBJ2-5; D perhaps matches TRBD1 (6 bases). The V and J ends lost 2 bases and 1 base respectively, with 14 bases between them. From germline, CDR1 is MDHEN and CDR2 SYDVKM. CDR3 size: 16 residues. DNA of the CDR3: TGTGCCAGCAGTTTAAGTTTGGGACACATCCAAGAGACCCAGTACTTC. Protein: CASSLSLGHIQETQYF.

The J gene is TRBJ2-7, the V gene TRBV5-1; 10 positions agree with TRBD1. V dropped 4 bases and J dropped 7; count of bases not matched to a gene: 11. The CDR3 runs 15 residues. The V gene's germline CDR1 is SGHRS and CDR2 YFSETQ. The CDR3 reads CASSLGGTGVGEQYF. The CDR3 DNA follows: TGCGCCAGCAGCCTAGGCGGGACAGGGGTCGGTGAGCAGTACTTC.